These 11 T cell receptor beta chains were all obtained from the same sample, sequenced in a study of blood T cell repertoires in COVID-19. Sequencing used immunoSEQ multiplex PCR; TCRdb keeps in-frame clones, though not all of them. The table shows roughly 150,000 clones, with 84% occurring only once. The sequencing input was peripheral blood. The receptor source for this set is a human donor in a cohort sampled during active COVID-19.

The chain has TRBV10-3 and TRBJ1-2, with 8 bases lining up with TRBD1. The CDR3 is 14 amino acids. The germline V gene has CDR1 ENHRY and CDR2 SYGVKD. The ends lost 8 bases at V and 3 bases at J; junction bases unmatched: 8. CDR3 loop: CAISITDRDYGYTF. Written as DNA, the CDR3 is TGTGCCATCTCAATCACGGACAGGGACTATGGCTACACCTTC.

This clone was detected only once. V is TRBV5-1 and J is TRBJ2-1; tentatively, D is TRBD1 (5 bases). Germline lookup yields CDR1 SGHRS and CDR2 YFSETQ. The CDR3 sequence is 13 residues long. The V end was cut by 0 bases, the J end by 6 bases, with 7 bases between. This chain's CDR3 is CASSLGQGNEQFF. In nucleotides, the CDR3 is TGCGCCAGCAGCTTGGGCCAGGGCAATGAGCAGTTCTTC.

The rearrangement links TRBV19 to TRBJ2-7; the D gene is possibly TRBD1 (6 bases). The length of the CDR3 is 14 residues. Trimming pared 5 bases from V and 0 bases from J, leaving 11 bases between. Germline loops: CDR1 LNHDA, CDR2 SQIVND (reference sequence). CDR3 in amino acids: CASSRQGNSYEQYF. CDR3 DNA sequence: TGTGCCAGTAGTCGGCAGGGGAACTCCTACGAGCAGTACTTC.

The chain carries TRBV28 and TRBJ2-5, with TRBD1 matching 7 bases. This CDR3 is 14 amino acids long. V trimming: 2 bases; J trimming: 7 bases; junction bases outside the gene matches: 7. Looked up from germline, CDR1 is MDHEN and CDR2 is SYDVKM. The CDR3 DNA reads as TGTGCCAGCAGTTTACCGGGACAGCTAACGACCCAGTACTTC. It codes for CASSLPGQLTTQYF.

The chain carries TRBV27 and TRBJ2-6; D is ambiguous. Germline CDR1 reads MNHEY; CDR2 reads SMNVEV (reference sequence). CDR3 length: 14 amino acids. V lost 4 bases and J 0 bases, leaving 4 bases between the germline ends. The CDR3 sequence is CASSWASGANVLTF. CDR3 in DNA: TGTGCCAGCAGTTGGGCCTCTGGGGCCAACGTCCTGACTTTC. Based on the CDR3 plus reference TRBV27 and TRBJ2-6, the full variable domain is EAQVTQNPRYLITVTGKKLTVTCSQNMNHEYMSWYRQDPGLGLRQIYYSMNVEVTDKGDVPEGYKVSRKEKRNFPLILESPSPNQTSLYFCASSWASGANVLTFGAGSRLTVL.

V is TRBV2 and J is TRBJ2-7; TRBD2 aligns across 13 bases. CDR3 length: 14 residues. V shed 6 bases and J 5 bases; nucleotides not matched to a gene: 4. Germline V gene sequence: CDR1 SNHLY, CDR2 FYNNEI. The CDR3 protein is CASRLAGGRNEQYF. DNA of the CDR3: TGTGCCAGCAGACTAGCGGGGGGGCGCAACGAGCAGTACTTC. The complete variable domain, with remaining parts taken from reference TRBV2 and TRBJ2-7, reads EPEVTQTPSHQVTQMGQEVILRCVPISNHLYFYWYRQILGQKVEFLVSFYNNEISEKSEIFDDQFSVERPDGSNFTLKIRSTKLEDSAMYFCASRLAGGRNEQYFGPGTRLTVT.

The V call is TRBV27, the J call TRBJ2-7, with a tentative D call TRBD2 (5 bases). The CDR3 has 15 residues. Trimming cost V 7 bases and J 7 bases, with 23 bases left between them. Germline CDR1 is MNHEY and CDR2 is SMNVEV (reference sequence). The DNA of the CDR3 is TGTGCCAGCACCCCTGAAAGACTTGGACTTAAGGAGCAGTACTTC. It specifies CASTPERLGLKEQYF.

This CDR3 reads CASRGPGQAPGYTF. CDR3 nucleotide sequence: TGTGCCAGCAGGGGACCGGGACAGGCACCGGGCTACACCTTC. The chain is built from TRBV6-5 and TRBJ1-2, with 8 bases lining up with TRBD1. Trimming cost V 6 bases and J 8 bases; bases outside gene matches: 11. CDR3 length equals 14 residues. CDR1 and CDR2 (germline): MNHEY, SVGAGI.

This clone occurred a few times. V is TRBV5-5 and J is TRBJ1-1; TRBD1 aligns across 10 bases. The CDR3 spans 14 residues. After removal of 4 bases from V and 5 bases from J, the junction contained 5 bases not matched to a gene. Germline CDR1 is SGHKS and CDR2 is YYEKEE (reference sequence). This chain's CDR3 is CASSRDRGRTEAFF. In DNA form, the CDR3 reads TGTGCCAGCAGCAGGGACAGGGGAAGGACTGAAGCTTTCTTT.

This CDR3 reads CASGFSGSSYNEQFF. The CDR3 DNA is TGTGCCAGCGGTTTTAGCGGGAGCTCCTACAATGAGCAGTTCTTC. This rearrangement joins TRBV5-4 to TRBJ2-1; 9 bases line up with TRBD2. Looked up from germline, CDR1 is SGHNT and CDR2 is YYREEE (reference sequence). This CDR3 spans 15 amino acids. The V and J ends lost 7 bases and 0 bases, in that order; junction bases with no gene match: 5.

This clone was recorded only once. The chain uses TRBV5-1 and TRBJ2-5, with 13 nucleotides matching TRBD2. In germline, CDR1 is SGHRS, CDR2 YFSETQ. V trimming: 4 bases; J trimming: 5 bases; junction bases outside the gene matches: 11. The CDR3 extends over 17 amino acids. This chain's CDR3 is CASSPGLAGVSWETQYF. Here the CDR3 DNA reads TGCGCCAGCAGCCCCGGACTAGCGGGAGTATCTTGGGAGACCCAGTACTTC.